The clone carrying this T cell receptor (beta chain) occurred many times. Its antigen is not known. These data come from a study of Graves' ophthalmopathy and Graves' hyperthyroidism. The overall study: Samples of peripheral blood were obtained at initial diagnosis, prior to treatment of any kind. The study's findings and limits: The majority of expanded thyroid clonotypes above 0.001 frequency also occurred in blood.

It was on clinical symptoms, serum thyroxine, TRAb, thyroid ultrasound and orbital computed tomography that diagnosis relied. The CDR3 covers 14 residues. Trimming at V came to 6 bases and at J to 5 bases, leaving 7 bases not matched to a gene. The V gene's germline CDR1 is ENHRY and CDR2 SYGVKD. TCR beta CDR3 amplification used RNA transcripts. Second-round multiplex PCR came after a first-round RT-PCR that employed HTBI primers. TCRdb recomputed calls from the multiplex PCR reads with MiXCR, one row per CDR3 protein. Of almost 750,000 distinct CDR3 sequences listed, roughly 41% are singletons. The TCR sequence derives from an adult man with Graves' ophthalmopathy. This chain uses TRBV10-3 with TRBJ2-5, with 9 bases matching TRBD1. Sequenced: peripheral blood. The CDR3, as DNA: TGTGCCATCAGCCTGGGACAGGGCTTGGAGACCCAGTACTTC. It encodes CAISLGQGLETQYF.